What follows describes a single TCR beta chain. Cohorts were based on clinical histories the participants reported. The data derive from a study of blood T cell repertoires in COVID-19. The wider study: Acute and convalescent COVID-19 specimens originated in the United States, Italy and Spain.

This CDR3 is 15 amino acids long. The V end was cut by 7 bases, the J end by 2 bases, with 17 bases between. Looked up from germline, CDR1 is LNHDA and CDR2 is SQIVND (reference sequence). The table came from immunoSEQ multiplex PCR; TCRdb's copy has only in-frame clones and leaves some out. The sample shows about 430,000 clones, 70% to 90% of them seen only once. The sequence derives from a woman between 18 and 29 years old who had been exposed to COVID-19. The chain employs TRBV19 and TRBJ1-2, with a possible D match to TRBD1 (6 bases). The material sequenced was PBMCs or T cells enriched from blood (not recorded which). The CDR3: CASTHAGTQNYGYTF. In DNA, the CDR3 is TGTGCCAGTACCCATGCCGGGACACAAAACTATGGCTACACCTTC.